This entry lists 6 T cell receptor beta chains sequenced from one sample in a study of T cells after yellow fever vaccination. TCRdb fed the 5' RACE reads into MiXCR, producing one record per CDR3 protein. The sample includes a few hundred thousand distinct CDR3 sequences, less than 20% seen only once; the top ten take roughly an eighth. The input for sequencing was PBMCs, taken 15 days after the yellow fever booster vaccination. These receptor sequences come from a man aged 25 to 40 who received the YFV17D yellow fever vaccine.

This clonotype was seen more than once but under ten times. CDR3 protein: CASSLVGRVSGELFF. CDR3 in DNA: TGCGCCAGCAGCTTGGTAGGCAGGGTGTCCGGGGAGCTGTTTTTT. V and J are TRBV5-1 and TRBJ2-2; D is perhaps TRBD1 (5 bases). Germline V lookup: CDR1 SGHRS, CDR2 YFSETQ. The CDR3 contains 15 residues. The V gene lost 0 bases and the J gene lost 6 bases, with 12 bases spanning the gap.

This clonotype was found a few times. The CDR3 sequence is CASRTVETQYF. The CDR3 DNA reads TGTGCCAGCAGGACTGTGGAGACCCAGTACTTC. V usage is TRBV12-3 or TRBV12-4 and J usage is TRBJ2-5, with unresolved D. The CDR3 length is 11 residues. V lost 6 bases and J lost 5, with 7 bases in between.

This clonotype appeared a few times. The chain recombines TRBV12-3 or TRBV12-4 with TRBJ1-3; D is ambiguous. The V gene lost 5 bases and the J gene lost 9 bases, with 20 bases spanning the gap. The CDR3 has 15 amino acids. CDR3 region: CASSPPDWLRGTIYF. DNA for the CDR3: TGTGCCAGCAGTCCGCCCGACTGGCTGCGGGGCACCATATATTTT.

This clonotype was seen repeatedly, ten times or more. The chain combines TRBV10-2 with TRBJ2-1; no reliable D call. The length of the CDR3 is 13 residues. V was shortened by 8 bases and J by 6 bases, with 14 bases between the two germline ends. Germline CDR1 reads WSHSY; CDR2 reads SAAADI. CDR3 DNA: TGCGCCAGCTTAAGAGTAGTGACCAATGAGCAGTTCTTC. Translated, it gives CASLRVVTNEQFF.

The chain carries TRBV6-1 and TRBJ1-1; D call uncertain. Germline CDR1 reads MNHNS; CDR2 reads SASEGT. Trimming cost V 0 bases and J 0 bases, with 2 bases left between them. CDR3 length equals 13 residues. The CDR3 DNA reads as TGTGCCAGCAGTGAAGCGATGAACACTGAAGCTTTCTTT. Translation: CASSEAMNTEAFF.

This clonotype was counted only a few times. Here the CDR3 reads CAWSFGLAGLDEQFF. DNA for the CDR3: TGTGCCTGGAGTTTTGGACTAGCGGGATTGGATGAGCAGTTCTTC. The chain recombines TRBV30 with TRBJ2-1; 12 bases map to TRBD2. CDR1 is GTSNPN and CDR2 is SVGIG in the germline V gene (reference sequence). V lost 2 bases, J lost 8 bases, and 7 bases stayed unmatched. The CDR3 totals 15 residues.